A single sample is the source of the 6 T cell receptor beta chains below, sequenced in a study of blood T cell repertoires in COVID-19. Sequencing used immunoSEQ multiplex PCR; TCRdb keeps in-frame clones, though not all of them. Of approximately 140,000 clones listed, roughly 90% were seen once; the top ten hold roughly 2.5%. The material sequenced was peripheral blood. The source is a human donor with COVID-19, enrolled during active disease. The donor label of this sample is uncertain.

The V gene is TRBV18, the J gene TRBJ2-6; a possible D gene is TRBD1 (7 bases). Looked up from germline, CDR1 is KGHSH and CDR2 is LQKENI. This CDR3 contains 18 residues. Trimming shortened V by 3 bases and J by 0 bases, and 15 bases separated the two germline ends. DNA for the CDR3: TGTGCCAGCTCACCCGACAGGGCGGGGTCCTCTGGGGCCAACGTCCTGACTTTC. The encoded protein is CASSPDRAGSSGANVLTF.

The chain has TRBV11-1 and TRBJ2-5, with D maybe TRBD2 (5 bases). The CDR3 has 12 residues. V was shortened by 3 bases and J by 9 bases, with 11 bases between the two germline ends. CDR1 is SGHAT, CDR2 FQDESV, per germline (reference sequence). As DNA, the CDR3 is TGTGCCAGCAGCTTGCTATTGGAGGCCCAGTACTTC. Amino acids: CASSLLLEAQYF.

The V gene is TRBV5-4, the J gene TRBJ2-4; 14 positions match TRBD2. Germline values: CDR1 SGHNT, CDR2 YYREEE (reference sequence). V gave up 0 bases and J gave up 3 bases; unmatched junction bases: 5. There are 18 residues in the CDR3. The CDR3 sequence: CASSLGLAGGIGKNIQYF. The CDR3, as DNA: TGTGCCAGCAGCTTGGGACTAGCGGGGGGGATCGGCAAAAACATTCAGTACTTC.

As to this clone: Other DNA sequences in the sample encode the same CDR3. The J gene is TRBJ2-3, the V gene TRBV5-1, with TRBD2 as a possible D gene (6 bases). The germline V and J ends were trimmed by 2 bases and 0 bases, with 10 bases remaining between them. Per germline, CDR1 SGHRS and CDR2 YFSETQ. The CDR3 length is 15 residues. CDR3 sequence reads: CASSFAGTSTDTQYF. CDR3 in DNA: TGCGCCAGCAGCTTCGCCGGGACTAGCACAGATACGCAGTATTTT.

The chain couples TRBV4-1 to TRBJ2-1, with TRBD2 matching 13 bases. Trimming took 4 bases from V and 3 from J; bases not matched to a gene: 6. The CDR3 loop spans 17 amino acids. Germline CDR1 MGHRA, CDR2 YSYEKL. CDR3 amino acids: CASSRTSGGSLYNEQFF. CDR3 DNA sequence: TGCGCCAGCAGCCGGACTAGCGGGGGCTCCCTCTACAATGAGCAGTTCTTC.

This chain connects TRBV6-6 to TRBJ2-6; TRBD1 agrees at 8 bases. V shed 5 bases and J 3 bases; nucleotides not matched to a gene: 12. This CDR3 has 18 residues. CDR1 MNHNY and CDR2 SVGAGI come from the germline V gene (reference sequence). This CDR3 is CASSPRGLTVYGANVLTF. DNA of the CDR3: TGTGCCAGCAGTCCCAGGGGGCTTACGGTTTATGGGGCCAACGTCCTGACTTTC.